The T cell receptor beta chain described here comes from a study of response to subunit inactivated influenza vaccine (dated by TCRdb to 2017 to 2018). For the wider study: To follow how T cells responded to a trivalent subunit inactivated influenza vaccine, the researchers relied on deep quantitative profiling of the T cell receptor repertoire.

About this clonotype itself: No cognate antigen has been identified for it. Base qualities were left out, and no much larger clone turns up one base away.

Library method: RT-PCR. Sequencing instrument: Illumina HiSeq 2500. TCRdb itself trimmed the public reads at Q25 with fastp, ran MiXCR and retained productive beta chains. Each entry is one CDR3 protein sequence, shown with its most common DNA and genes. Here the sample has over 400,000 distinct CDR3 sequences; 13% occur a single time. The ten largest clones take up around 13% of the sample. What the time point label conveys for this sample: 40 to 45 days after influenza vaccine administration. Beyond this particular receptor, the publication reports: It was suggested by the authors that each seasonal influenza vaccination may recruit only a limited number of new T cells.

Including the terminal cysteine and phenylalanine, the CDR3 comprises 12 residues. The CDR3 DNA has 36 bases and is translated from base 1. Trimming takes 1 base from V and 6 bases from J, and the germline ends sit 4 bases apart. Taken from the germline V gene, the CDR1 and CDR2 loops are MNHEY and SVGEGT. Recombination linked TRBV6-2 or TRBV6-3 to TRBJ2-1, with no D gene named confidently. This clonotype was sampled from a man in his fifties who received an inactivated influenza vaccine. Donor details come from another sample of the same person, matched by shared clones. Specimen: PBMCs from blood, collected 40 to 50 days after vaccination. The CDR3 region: CASSYLGNEQFF. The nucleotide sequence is TGTGCCAGCAGTTACTTGGGCAATGAGCAGTTCTTC.